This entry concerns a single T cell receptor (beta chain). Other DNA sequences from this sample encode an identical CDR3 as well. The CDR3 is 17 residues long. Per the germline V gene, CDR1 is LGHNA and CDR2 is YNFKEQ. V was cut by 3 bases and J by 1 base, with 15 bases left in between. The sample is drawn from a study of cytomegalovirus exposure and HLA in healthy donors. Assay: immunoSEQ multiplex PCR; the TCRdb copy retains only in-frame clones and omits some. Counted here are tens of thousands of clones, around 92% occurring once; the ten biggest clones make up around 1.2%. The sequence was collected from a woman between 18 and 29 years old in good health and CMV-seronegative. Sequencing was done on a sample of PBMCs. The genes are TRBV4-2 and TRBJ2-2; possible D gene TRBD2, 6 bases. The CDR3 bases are TGTGCCAGCAGCCACCGGGGGACGGCCCTGAACACCGGGGAGCTGTTTTTT. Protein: CASSHRGTALNTGELFF.